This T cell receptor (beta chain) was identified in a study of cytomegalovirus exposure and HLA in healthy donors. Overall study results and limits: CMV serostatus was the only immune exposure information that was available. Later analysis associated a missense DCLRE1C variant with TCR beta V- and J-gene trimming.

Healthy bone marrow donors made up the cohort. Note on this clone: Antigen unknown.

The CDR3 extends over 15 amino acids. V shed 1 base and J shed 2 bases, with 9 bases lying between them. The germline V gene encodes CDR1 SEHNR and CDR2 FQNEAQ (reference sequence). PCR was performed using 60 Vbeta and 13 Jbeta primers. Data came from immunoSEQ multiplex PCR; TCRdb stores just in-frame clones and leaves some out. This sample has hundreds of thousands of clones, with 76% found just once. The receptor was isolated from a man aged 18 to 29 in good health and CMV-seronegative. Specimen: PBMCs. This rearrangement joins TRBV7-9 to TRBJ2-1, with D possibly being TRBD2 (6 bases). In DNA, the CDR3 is TGTGCCAGCAGCTTAGGCGGGACCGCCTACAATGAGCAGTTCTTC. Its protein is CASSLGGTAYNEQFF.